This T cell receptor (beta chain) stems from a study of shared clonotypes between healthy human individuals. Broader study findings: An anticipated effect of sequencing depth on clonotype sharing among donors was recognized.

The input for sorted-subset replicate PCRs was around 210 ng DNA, approximately 30,000 T cell genomes. Libraries were prepared by immunoSEQ multiplex PCR; TCRdb keeps only in-frame clonotypes and omits some of them. This table has millions of clones, 90% to 95% appearing once. Naive CD45RA+ and memory CD45RA-negative subsets were split from CD4+ cells. The V and J ends lost 0 bases and 0 bases respectively, with 7 bases between them. The germline gives CDR1 SGDLS, CDR2 YYNGEE. The CDR3 runs 15 residues. Comments on this clone: The antigen remains unidentified. The same CDR3 arises from other DNA sequences in this sample as well.

The chain has TRBV9 and TRBJ1-3, with unresolved D. This TCR derives from a man younger than 35 in good health. The specimen sequenced was naive CD4+ T cells sorted from blood. Specified subset: CD45RA+ positively selected. CDR3 in DNA: TGTGCCAGCAGCGTAGACCCCAGCTCTGGAAACACCATATATTTT. This translates into CASSVDPSSGNTIYF.